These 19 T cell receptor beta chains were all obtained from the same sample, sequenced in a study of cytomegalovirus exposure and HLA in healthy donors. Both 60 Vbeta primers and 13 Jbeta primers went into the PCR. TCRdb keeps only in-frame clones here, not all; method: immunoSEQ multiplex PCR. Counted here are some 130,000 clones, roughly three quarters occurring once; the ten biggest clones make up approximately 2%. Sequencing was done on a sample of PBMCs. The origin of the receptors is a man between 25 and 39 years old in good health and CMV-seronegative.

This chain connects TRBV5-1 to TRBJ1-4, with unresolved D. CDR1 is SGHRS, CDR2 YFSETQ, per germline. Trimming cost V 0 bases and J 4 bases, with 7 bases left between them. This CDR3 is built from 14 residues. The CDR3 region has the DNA TGCGCCAGCAGCTTGGGTCAGTATAATGAAAAACTGTTTTTT. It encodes CASSLGQYNEKLFF.

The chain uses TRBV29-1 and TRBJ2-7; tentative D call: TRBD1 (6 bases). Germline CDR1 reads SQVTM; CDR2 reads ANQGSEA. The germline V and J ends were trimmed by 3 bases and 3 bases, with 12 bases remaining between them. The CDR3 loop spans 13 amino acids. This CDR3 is CSVELQGFYEQYF. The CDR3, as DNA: TGCAGCGTTGAGTTACAGGGTTTCTACGAGCAGTACTTC.

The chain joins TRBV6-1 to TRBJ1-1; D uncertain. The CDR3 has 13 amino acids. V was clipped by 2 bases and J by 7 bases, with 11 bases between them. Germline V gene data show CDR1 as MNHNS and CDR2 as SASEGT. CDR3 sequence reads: CASSETGWSEAFF. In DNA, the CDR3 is TGTGCCAGCAGTGAAACCGGGTGGAGTGAAGCTTTCTTT.

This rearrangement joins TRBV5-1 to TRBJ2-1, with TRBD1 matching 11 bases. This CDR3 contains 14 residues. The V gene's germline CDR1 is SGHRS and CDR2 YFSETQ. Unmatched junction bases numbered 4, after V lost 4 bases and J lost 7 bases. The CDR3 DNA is TGCGCCAGCAGCACGGGACAGGGGGATAATGAGCAGTTCTTC. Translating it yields CASSTGQGDNEQFF.

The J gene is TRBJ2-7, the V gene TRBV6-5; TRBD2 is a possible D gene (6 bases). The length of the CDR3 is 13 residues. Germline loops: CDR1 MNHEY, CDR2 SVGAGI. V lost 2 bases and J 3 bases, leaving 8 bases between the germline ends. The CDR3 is CASSYGGSYEQYF. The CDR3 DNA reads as TGTGCCAGCAGTTACGGGGGGAGCTACGAGCAGTACTTC.

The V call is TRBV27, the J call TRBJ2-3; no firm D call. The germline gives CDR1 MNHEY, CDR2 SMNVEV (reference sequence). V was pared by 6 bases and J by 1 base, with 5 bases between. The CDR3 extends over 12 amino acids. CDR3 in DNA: TGTGCCAGCAGGAGCGGCACAGATACGCAGTATTTT. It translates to CASRSGTDTQYF.

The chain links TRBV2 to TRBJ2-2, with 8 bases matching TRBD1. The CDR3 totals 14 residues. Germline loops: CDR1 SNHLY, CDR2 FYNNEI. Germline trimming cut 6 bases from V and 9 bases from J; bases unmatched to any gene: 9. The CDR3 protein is CASSLPGGGRELFF. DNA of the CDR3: TGTGCCAGCAGCCTTCCAGGGGGCGGGAGGGAGCTGTTTTTT.

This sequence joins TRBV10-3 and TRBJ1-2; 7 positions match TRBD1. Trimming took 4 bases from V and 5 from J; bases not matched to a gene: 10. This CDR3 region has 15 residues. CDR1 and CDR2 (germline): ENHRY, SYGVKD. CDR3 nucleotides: TGTGCCATCAGTGTGGACCGGGACAGATCTTATGGCTACACCTTC. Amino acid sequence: CAISVDRDRSYGYTF.

CDR3 sequence: CASSDRDRGWEAFF. DNA for the CDR3: TGTGCCAGCAGTGACCGGGACAGGGGCTGGGAAGCTTTCTTT. The V gene is TRBV28, the J gene TRBJ1-1; 10 bases align to TRBD1. The V and J ends lost 5 bases and 8 bases, in that order; junction bases with no gene match: 8. The CDR3 covers 14 residues. Per germline, CDR1 MDHEN and CDR2 SYDVKM.

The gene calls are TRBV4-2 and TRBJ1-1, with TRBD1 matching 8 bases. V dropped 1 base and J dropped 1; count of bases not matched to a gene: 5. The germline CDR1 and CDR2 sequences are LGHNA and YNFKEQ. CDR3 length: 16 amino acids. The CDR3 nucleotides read TGTGCCAGCAGCCAAGTTAGAACAGGGGGGAACACTGAAGCTTTCTTT. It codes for CASSQVRTGGNTEAFF.

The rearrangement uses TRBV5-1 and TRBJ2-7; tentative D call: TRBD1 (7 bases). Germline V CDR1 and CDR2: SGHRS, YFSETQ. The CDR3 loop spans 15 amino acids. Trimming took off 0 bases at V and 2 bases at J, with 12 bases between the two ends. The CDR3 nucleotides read TGCGCCAGCAGCTTGGGACAGGGAGGTGCCTACGAGCAGTACTTC. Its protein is CASSLGQGGAYEQYF.

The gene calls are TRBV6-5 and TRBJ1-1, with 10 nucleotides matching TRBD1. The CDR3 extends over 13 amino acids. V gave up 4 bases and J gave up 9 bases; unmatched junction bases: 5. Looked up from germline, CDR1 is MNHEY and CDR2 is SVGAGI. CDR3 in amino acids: CASSSPGQGKAFF. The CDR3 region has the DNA TGTGCCAGCAGTTCACCGGGACAGGGGAAAGCTTTCTTT.

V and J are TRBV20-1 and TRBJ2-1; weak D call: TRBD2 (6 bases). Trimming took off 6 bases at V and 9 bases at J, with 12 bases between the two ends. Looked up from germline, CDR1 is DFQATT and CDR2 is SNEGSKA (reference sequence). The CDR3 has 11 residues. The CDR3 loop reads CSAPREFEQFF. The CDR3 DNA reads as TGCAGTGCACCCCGGGAGTTTGAGCAGTTCTTC.

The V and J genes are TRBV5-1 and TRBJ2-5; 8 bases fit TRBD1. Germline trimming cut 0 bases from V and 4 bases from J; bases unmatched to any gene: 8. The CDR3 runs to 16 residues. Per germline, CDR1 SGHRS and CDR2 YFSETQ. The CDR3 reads CASSLGDRTRLETQYF. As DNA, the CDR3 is TGCGCCAGCAGCTTGGGGGACAGGACCAGGTTAGAGACCCAGTACTTC.

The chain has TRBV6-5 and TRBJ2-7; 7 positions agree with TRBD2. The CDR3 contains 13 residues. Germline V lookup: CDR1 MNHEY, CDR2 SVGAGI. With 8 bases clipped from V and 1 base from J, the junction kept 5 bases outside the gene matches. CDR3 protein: CASQPSGSYEQYF. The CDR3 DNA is TGTGCCAGCCAACCTAGCGGTTCCTACGAGCAGTACTTC.

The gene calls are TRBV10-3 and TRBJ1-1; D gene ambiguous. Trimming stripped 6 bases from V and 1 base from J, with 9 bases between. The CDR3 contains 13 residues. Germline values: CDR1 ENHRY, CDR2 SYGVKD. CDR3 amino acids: CAISSQKNTEAFF. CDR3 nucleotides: TGTGCCATCAGCTCACAGAAGAACACTGAAGCTTTCTTT.

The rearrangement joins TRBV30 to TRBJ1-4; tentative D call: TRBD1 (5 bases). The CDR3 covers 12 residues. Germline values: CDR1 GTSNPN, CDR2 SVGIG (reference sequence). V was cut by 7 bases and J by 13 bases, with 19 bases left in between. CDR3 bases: TGTGCCTACGGGACTCCAACCTCAGCACTGTTTTTT. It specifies CAYGTPTSALFF.

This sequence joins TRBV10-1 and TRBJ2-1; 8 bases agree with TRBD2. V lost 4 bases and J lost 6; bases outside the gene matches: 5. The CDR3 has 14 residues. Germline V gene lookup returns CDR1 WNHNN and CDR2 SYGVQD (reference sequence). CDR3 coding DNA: TGCGCCAGCAGTGCGGGACTAGAGGTCAATGAGCAGTTCTTC. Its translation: CASSAGLEVNEQFF.

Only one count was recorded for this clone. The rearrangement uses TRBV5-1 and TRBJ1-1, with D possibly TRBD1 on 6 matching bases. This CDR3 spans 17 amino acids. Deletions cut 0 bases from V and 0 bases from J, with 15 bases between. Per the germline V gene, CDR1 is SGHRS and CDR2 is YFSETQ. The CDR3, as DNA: TGCGCCAGCAGCTTGGGGGGGCGCCGAAGCCTGAACACTGAAGCTTTCTTT. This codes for CASSLGGRRSLNTEAFF.